This T cell receptor (beta chain) was observed in a study of tumor and adjacent non-tumor tissue in lung cancer (dated by TCRdb to 2017 to 2018). Describing the broader study: Patients with adenocarcinoma (about twelve), squamous cell carcinoma (2) and small cell lung cancer (1) were included in the cohort. Using bulk TCRbeta repertoires from around 15 lung cancer patients, the study set lung tumor tissue side by side with matched distant non-tumor lung tissue. A total of some 130 million productive TCRbeta reads were generated by sequencing, corresponding to an average of around 3.8 million reads per sample. The roughly 15 enrolled patients, of whom some ten were men and 5 were women, were aged about 31 to 80 years and were diagnosed with TNM stage I to III disease. TCRbeta CDR3 sequencing was performed on 25 to 35 paired specimens, with one tumor sample and one normal lung sample collected per patient.

Bulk unsorted tissue served as the source for RNA extraction, and RNA quality was assessed using a NanoDrop ND-1000 and an Agilent 2100. All donors had newly diagnosed lung cancer, had not received prior chemotherapy, and were admitted for thoracic surgery in China between August and November 2014. Patients with previous radiotherapy or chemotherapy, or with another concurrent cancer, were excluded from the study. Surgical tissue pieces of about 1-2.1 cm3 were preserved in RNAlater solution and were kept at -80 degrees C until use. This clonotype appeared a few times. Its recognized antigen is unknown. Base qualities are not provided; no much larger clone lies one nucleotide away. The investigation overall reported the following: Because peripheral blood was not sequenced, blood TCRbeta repertoires in the lung cancer patients of the study were not examined. Tumor tissue showed significantly greater TCR diversity (inverse Simpson) than normal lung tissue (431.37 vs 166.20, P = 0.0075, Mann-Whitney U test). Only roughly 16 patients were included in the cohort, and the need for larger samples and more detailed clinical data was noted by the authors. TCR diversity was significantly higher in younger patients, and higher tumor TCR diversity was associated with shorter overall and disease-free survival. Neither the sequencing platform nor unique molecular identifiers are named or mentioned anywhere in the methods. A significantly larger cumulative share of the repertoire was made up by the top 100 clones in normal lung than in tumor tissue.

The library was made by multiplex PCR. The listed sequencing device is Illumina HiSeq 2500. Following protocols modified from ARM-PCR, the researchers constructed TCRbeta libraries through three rounds of nested PCR with primers (Table S4). PCR products of 200-500 bp were gel-excised and purified with the QIAquick gel extraction kit before sequencing. In the authors' own workflow: Trimmomatic was used to clean the reads, FLASH merged the cleaned reads into complete CDR3 sequences, and MiTCR assigned the sequences to V(D)J germline segments. Clonal diversity was calculated as the inverse Simpson's index using VDJtools. Productive reads were defined as in-frame sequences without a premature stop codon. Through fastp at Q25 and MiXCR, TCRdb rebuilt clones from the public reads, retaining in-frame beta chains. Entries are consolidated by CDR3 protein sequence, retaining the most common genes and DNA. The V and J calls come from TCRdb's annotation, not from the publication. Within this sample are over 110,000 distinct CDR3 sequences, with approximately 64% of them counted one time only. The ten most abundant clones make up about 20% of the sample.

CDR3 length: 15 amino acids, cysteine to phenylalanine. Here the CDR3 DNA is all that survives: 45 bases in frame from base 1. V is cut by 8 bases and J by 1 base, and the space between the germline ends is 16 bases. The V gene is TRBV12-3 or TRBV12-4 and the J gene is TRBJ2-3; a confident D gene designation cannot be given. This TCR was sampled from a man aged 55 to 70 with small cell lung cancer. The source material was lung tumor tissue. The DNA sequence is TGTGCCAGCCTTATTTCGGGCGTTCGCACAGATACGCAGTATTTT. This yields the protein CASLISGVRTDTQYF.